What follows are 7 T cell receptor beta chains derived from one specimen sequenced in a study of blood T cells in healthy people across ages. With a J-beta primer mix and a sample-barcoded 5' primer, a second PCR ran roughly 7 to 11 cycles. Each CDR3 protein gets one entry after TCRdb re-called the 5' RACE reads with MiXCR. Altogether roughly 1,800,000 distinct CDR3 sequences are present, 49% being singletons, with the ten largest covering 2.1%. Sequenced material: blood. The source of these receptors is a woman aged 40 to 49 in good health.

This sequence joins TRBV13 and TRBJ2-7, with TRBD2 matching 14 bases. TRBJ2-5 explains the end of the DNA better; the J call may be wrong. This CDR3 has 17 amino acids. CDR1 PRHDT and CDR2 FYEKMQ come from the germline V gene (reference sequence). The CDR3 here is CASSPWGLAGAKETQYF. The DNA for the CDR3 is TGTGCCAGCAGCCCATGGGGACTAGCGGGGGCAAAAGAGACCCAGTACTTC.

In this sample, this clonotype turned up a few times. The chain is built from TRBV29-1 and TRBJ1-2; D uncertain. Germline CDR1 SQVTM, CDR2 ANQGSEA. Trimming stripped 0 bases from V and 8 bases from J, with 10 bases between. The CDR3 is 12 residues long. The CDR3 spells CSVEDRERGYTF. The CDR3 DNA is TGCAGCGTTGAAGATAGGGAGCGAGGCTACACCTTC. The complete variable domain, with remaining parts taken from reference TRBV29-1 and TRBJ1-2, reads SAVISQKPSRDICQRGTSLTIQCQVDSQVTMMFWYRQQPGQSLTLIATANQGSEATYESGFVIDKFPISRPNLTFSTLTVSNMSPEDSSIYLCSVEDRERGYTFGSGTRLTVV.

The count of this clonotype is one. The chain carries TRBV9 and TRBJ1-2; D gene ambiguous. This CDR3 has 15 residues. V gave up 3 bases and J gave up 4 bases, with 16 bases separating them. Germline loops: CDR1 SGDLS, CDR2 YYNGEE. CDR3 bases: TGTGCCAGCAGCGCCCGTAGCAGCCTCGCCTATGGCTACACCTTC. Translation: CASSARSSLAYGYTF. Combining the CDR3 with reference TRBV9 and TRBJ1-2 gives the whole variable domain DSGVTQTPKHLITATGQRVTLRCSPRSGDLSVYWYQQSLDQGLQFLIQYYNGEERAKGNILERFSAQQFPDLHSELNLSSLELGDSALYFCASSARSSLAYGYTFGSGTRLTVV.

The chain carries TRBV20-1 and TRBJ1-4; the D gene is possibly TRBD1 (6 bases). Per germline, CDR1 DFQATT and CDR2 SNEGSKA (reference sequence). The CDR3 loop spans 13 amino acids. Trimming left V 3 bases short and J 8 bases short, with 13 bases between. This chain's CDR3 is CSASAGGREKLFF. Written as DNA, the CDR3 is TGCAGTGCTAGCGCCGGGGGGCGGGAAAAACTGTTTTTT.

The chain links TRBV7-2 to TRBJ1-2; D remains ambiguous. The CDR3 consists of 13 residues. Looked up from germline, CDR1 is SGHTA and CDR2 is FQGNSA. The ends were cut back, 5 bases at V and 3 bases at J, with 10 bases in the middle. DNA for the CDR3: TGTGCCAGCAGCCCGCCGCCCCACTATGGCTACACCTTC. It encodes CASSPPPHYGYTF.

There are a few counts of this clonotype. The chain employs TRBV7-3 and TRBJ2-4; 7 bases are a match to TRBD2. The V gene end was trimmed by 5 bases and the J gene end by 0 bases; junction bases not matched to a gene: 7. The length of the CDR3 is 16 residues. Germline CDR1 reads SGHTA; CDR2 reads FQGTGA. The CDR3 DNA follows: TGTGCCAGCAGCCCCATAGCGGGCCTAGCCAAAAACATTCAGTACTTC. Protein product: CASSPIAGLAKNIQYF.

V gene TRBV9 combines with J gene TRBJ2-7; D may match TRBD1 or TRBD2 (5 bases each). Trimming cost V 0 bases and J 2 bases, with 12 bases left between them. The length of the CDR3 is 15 residues. Germline V gene data show CDR1 as SGDLS and CDR2 as YYNGEE. CDR3 amino acids: CASSVERGWAYEQYF. In nucleotides, the CDR3 is TGTGCCAGCAGCGTAGAGAGGGGTTGGGCCTACGAGCAGTACTTC.